These 6 T cell receptor beta chains were all obtained from the same sample, sequenced in a study of blood T cell repertoires in COVID-19. Sequenced by immunoSEQ multiplex PCR; TCRdb stores in-frame clones only, minus some. The table has some 40,000 clones, around 82% seen once. Source material: peripheral blood. The receptor set was obtained from a man between 65 and 85 years old with acute or convalescent COVID-19.

This chain connects TRBV12-5 to TRBJ2-2; 7 bases fit TRBD1. There are 15 residues in the CDR3. Germline V lookup: CDR1 LGHNT, CDR2 FRNRAP. V dropped 0 bases and J dropped 5; count of bases not matched to a gene: 3. The CDR3 DNA sequence: TGTGCTAGTGGTTTGGTACTACAGGGGACCGGGGAGCTGTTTTTT. It specifies CASGLVLQGTGELFF.

The chain is built from TRBV27 and TRBJ1-2; tentative D call: TRBD1 (6 bases). This CDR3 contains 15 residues. V lost 5 bases and J lost 6, with 19 bases in between. The germline CDR1 and CDR2 sequences are MNHEY and SMNVEV (reference sequence). CDR3: CASSPKLAGAHGYTF. As DNA, the CDR3 is TGTGCCAGCAGTCCAAAACTAGCGGGGGCGCATGGCTACACCTTC.

This clone appeared a few times. This chain joins TRBV29-1 and TRBJ1-2; TRBD1 agrees at 8 bases. Germline assignment: CDR1 SQVTM and CDR2 ANQGSEA. The CDR3 spans 12 residues. V lost 7 bases and J lost 2; bases outside the gene matches: 3. In DNA, the CDR3 is TGCAGCGCCTGGACAGGGAACTATGGCTACACCTTC. Encoded protein: CSAWTGNYGYTF.

This chain joins TRBV12-3 or TRBV12-4 and TRBJ2-2; D gene ambiguous. CDR3 length: 11 residues. V lost 8 bases to trimming and J lost 1 base, with 2 bases between them. In DNA form, the CDR3 reads TGTGCCAGCCAGAACACCGGGGAGCTGTTTTTT. This sequence encodes CASQNTGELFF.

The chain carries TRBV7-2 and TRBJ2-6; 8 bases map to TRBD1. V dropped 5 bases and J dropped 1; count of bases not matched to a gene: 13. Germline CDR1 reads SGHTA; CDR2 reads FQGNSA. The CDR3 has 19 amino acids. This CDR3 reads CASSIRTGQASSGANVLTF. The CDR3 coding sequence is TGTGCCAGCAGCATTCGGACAGGGCAAGCAAGTTCTGGGGCCAACGTCCTGACTTTC.

This chain uses TRBV6-5 with TRBJ2-7; D remains unclear. V lost 6 bases and J lost 2, with 11 bases in between. The CDR3 consists of 13 residues. Germline CDR1 is MNHEY and CDR2 is SVGAGI. CDR3 nucleotide sequence: TGTGCCAGCAGCCGCCCTGCGACCTACGAGCAGTACTTC. It is translated as CASSRPATYEQYF.